Sequencing of this TCR beta chain was carried out in a study of cytomegalovirus exposure and HLA in healthy donors. Regarding the study as a whole: Donor immune exposure was known only as CMV serostatus.

About this clone itself: What it binds is not known.

Use of 60 Vbeta and 13 Jbeta primers characterized the PCR. Measured with immunoSEQ multiplex PCR; TCRdb has only the in-frame clones, and not every one. The sample lists some 160,000 clones, over 60% occurring once. J gave up 6 bases and V 4 bases, and 8 bases lay outside the gene matches. This CDR3 has 14 amino acids. Germline V gene lookup returns CDR1 SGHNT and CDR2 YYREEE (reference sequence). The sequenced sample consisted of PBMCs. The chain couples TRBV5-4 to TRBJ1-1; 8 bases align to TRBD1. The source is a woman in her 30s in good health and CMV-seronegative. CDR3 protein: CASSPRTGFPEAFF. Here the CDR3 DNA reads TGTGCCAGCAGCCCACGGACAGGGTTTCCTGAAGCTTTCTTT.